These 11 T cell receptor beta chains share one sample of origin, sequenced in a study of T-cell reconstitution after alpha-beta-depleted transplantation in children. Preparation of the TCRbeta library was carried out with unique molecular identifiers. One entry per CDR3 protein, called by TCRdb with MiXCR from the PCR reads. The sample yields 800,000 to 1,000,000 distinct CDR3 sequences, about 29% seen once. Here the sequenced sample was PBMCs, mostly from graft donor cells, taken 360 days after TCRalphabeta/CD19-depleted stem cell transplant. The receptors were sampled from a boy under two years old who had a stem cell transplant for SCID, so the T cells may come from the graft donor.

This clonotype was recorded a few times. The chain uses TRBV4-2 and TRBJ1-2, with D possibly TRBD1 on 5 matching bases. V lost 0 bases, J lost 4 bases, and 15 bases lay in between. This CDR3 is built from 16 residues. The germline gives CDR1 LGHNA, CDR2 YNFKEQ. Here the CDR3 reads CASSQDPRDGTYGYTF. The CDR3 nucleotides read TGTGCCAGCAGCCAAGATCCCAGGGACGGGACCTATGGCTACACCTTC.

The count of this clonotype is one. The CDR3 DNA reads TGTGCCAGCAGTTACCCTTTAGGACGGGGAAGGGACAGGGTGGGGTCACAGTTCCGTAATGAGCAGTTCTTC. Translating gives CASSYPLGRGRDRVGSQFRNEQFF. This chain links TRBV6-2 or TRBV6-3 with TRBJ2-1, with TRBD1 identical over 9 bases. The CDR3 runs 24 residues. The V and J ends lost 2 bases and 7 bases, in that order; junction bases with no gene match: 33. Germline loops: CDR1 MNHEY, CDR2 SVGEGT.

V is TRBV7-8 and J is TRBJ1-5; no clear D. There are 16 residues in the CDR3. The V end was cut by 5 bases, the J end by 6 bases, with 20 bases between. Germline-derived CDR1 and CDR2 are SGHVS and FQNEAQ. The CDR3 loop is CASSVRIGYTGQPQHF. CDR3 nucleotide sequence: TGTGCCAGCAGCGTAAGAATAGGGTATACGGGTCAGCCCCAGCATTTT.

In its sample, this clonotype was seen many times. This chain connects TRBV9 to TRBJ2-3, with D unclear. CDR3 length equals 14 residues. Germline V gene data show CDR1 as SGDLS and CDR2 as YYNGEE. V lost 0 bases and J lost 4, with 9 bases in between. CDR3 in amino acids: CASSVAPPPDTQYF. CDR3 DNA: TGTGCCAGCAGCGTAGCACCTCCCCCAGATACGCAGTATTTT.

Written as DNA, the CDR3 is TGTGCCAGCAGTTTAGTAGGTTTCAAAAACTACAATGAGCAGTTCTTC. As protein: CASSLVGFKNYNEQFF. The V call is TRBV12-3 or TRBV12-4, the J call TRBJ2-1; no clear D. The CDR3 contains 16 residues. The germline V and J ends were trimmed by 1 base and 3 bases, with 13 bases remaining between them.

This chain uses TRBV29-1 with TRBJ2-1; 15 bases map to TRBD2. In germline, CDR1 is SQVTM, CDR2 ANQGSEA. With 5 bases clipped from V and 7 bases from J, the junction kept 6 bases outside the gene matches. The CDR3 runs to 15 residues. CDR3 in amino acids: CSVSSGTSGGNEQFF. The DNA for the CDR3 is TGCAGCGTTTCCTCCGGGACTAGCGGGGGGAATGAGCAGTTCTTC.

In this sample, this clonotype turned up a few times. V usage is TRBV5-1 and J usage is TRBJ2-2; tentatively, D is TRBD1 (5 bases). Looked up from germline, CDR1 is SGHRS and CDR2 is YFSETQ. This CDR3 has 12 amino acids. V was pared by 5 bases and J by 7 bases, with 9 bases between. The CDR3 DNA reads TGCGCCAGCAGTGTTGGACACGGGGAGCTGTTTTTT. Translating gives CASSVGHGELFF.

This clonotype was seen just once. The chain couples TRBV2 to TRBJ2-3; D assignment may be TRBD1 or TRBD2 (5 bases each). The germline V and J ends were trimmed by 10 bases and 4 bases, with 9 bases remaining between them. Germline V gene lookup returns CDR1 SNHLY and CDR2 FYNNEI. This CDR3 comprises 11 residues. In DNA form, the CDR3 reads TGTGCCACAAGAGGGGCAGATACGCAGTATTTT. Its translation is CATRGADTQYF.

DNA for the CDR3: TGTGCCAGCAGTTTACGACCCCCAGCGGAGTACACAGATACGCAGTATTTT. This gives the protein CASSLRPPAEYTDTQYF. The chain combines TRBV12-3 or TRBV12-4 with TRBJ2-3; D is perhaps TRBD2 (5 bases). The CDR3 totals 17 residues. Deletions cut 2 bases from V and 2 bases from J, with 17 bases between.

The V call is TRBV20-1, the J call TRBJ2-7, with TRBD1 identical over 8 bases. CDR1 is DFQATT and CDR2 is SNEGSKA in the germline V gene (reference sequence). With 2 bases clipped from V and 6 bases from J, the junction kept 9 bases outside the gene matches. The CDR3 runs 14 residues. CDR3 nucleotides: TGCAGTGCTAGATCCGGTGGACAGGGTCCCGAGCAGTACTTC. As protein: CSARSGGQGPEQYF.

This clonotype was detected a few times. This chain joins TRBV12-3 or TRBV12-4 and TRBJ1-1, with D tentatively TRBD1 (5 bases). The V end was cut by 3 bases, the J end by 4 bases, with 15 bases between. The CDR3 spans 15 residues. Written as DNA, the CDR3 is TGTGCCAGCAGTTTTCTGGGGCGGGCTGTCACTGAAGCTTTCTTT. As protein: CASSFLGRAVTEAFF.